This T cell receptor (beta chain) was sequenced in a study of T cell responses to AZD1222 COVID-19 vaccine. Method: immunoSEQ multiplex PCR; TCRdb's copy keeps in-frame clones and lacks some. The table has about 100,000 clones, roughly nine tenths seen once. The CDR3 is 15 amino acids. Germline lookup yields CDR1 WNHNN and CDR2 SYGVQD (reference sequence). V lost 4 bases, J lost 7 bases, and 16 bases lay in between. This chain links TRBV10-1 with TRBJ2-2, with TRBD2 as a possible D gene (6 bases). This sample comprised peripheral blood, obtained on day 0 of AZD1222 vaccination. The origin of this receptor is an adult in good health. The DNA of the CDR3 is TGCGCCAGCAGTGGTCCTGAAGCGGGTGGCGGGGAGCTGTTTTTT. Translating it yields CASSGPEAGGGELFF.